A single sample is the source of the 2 T cell receptor beta chains below, sequenced in a study of T-cell reconstitution after alpha-beta-depleted transplantation in children. TCRbeta library preparation incorporated unique molecular identifiers. In TCRdb, the PCR reads were re-called with MiXCR into one record per CDR3 protein. This sample carries roughly 500,000 distinct CDR3 sequences, around a third of them seen once, and the ten largest clones take around 2.3%. This specimen was PBMCs from the stem cell graft donor, taken from the stem cell graft. The receptors here all came from a human donor who donated a stem cell graft to a child with aplastic anemia.

A few counts support this clonotype. The chain joins TRBV2 to TRBJ2-5; TRBD1 or TRBD2 may be the D gene (6 bases each). Trimming pared 2 bases from V and 6 bases from J, leaving 13 bases between. CDR1 SNHLY and CDR2 FYNNEI come from the germline V gene. The CDR3 spans 14 residues. CDR3 sequence reads: CASSESGAAKTQYF. For the CDR3, the DNA is TGTGCCAGCAGTGAATCGGGGGCGGCAAAGACCCAGTACTTC.

This clonotype has a handful of counts. V and J are TRBV20-1 and TRBJ1-2, with D unresolved. Germline loops: CDR1 DFQATT, CDR2 SNEGSKA (reference sequence). There are 12 residues in the CDR3. V shed 6 bases and J shed 2 bases, with 10 bases lying between them. The CDR3 is CSALPRNYGYTF. DNA of the CDR3: TGCAGTGCACTCCCGCGGAACTATGGCTACACCTTC.